The rows below give T cell receptor beta chains drawn from one sample of a study of blood T cells in healthy people across ages. TCRdb reprocessed the 5' RACE reads via MiXCR and lists one record per CDR3 protein. In the table there are approximately 1,100,000 distinct CDR3 sequences, 40% to 45% of which are singletons. Material: blood. The receptor source for this set is a woman aged 55-70 years in good health. Both conserved end residues are part of each CDR3. D genes are given only for firm matches. Size is stated for part of the rows, as once, few or many counts, or as a class when the clone is expanded.

CSARAGLAASSYNEQFF,TGCAGTGCTAGAGCCGGCCTAGCGGCGAGCTCCTACAATGAGCAGTTCTTC,17,TRBJ2-1,NA,TRBD2,TRBV20-1
CASNPFGLAGEGQFF,TGTGCCAGCAACCCTTTCGGACTAGCGGGAGAAGGGCAGTTCTTC,15,TRBJ2-1,NA,TRBD2,TRBV6-2/TRBV6-3
CASSLDKPSGTSSYNEQFF,TGTGCCAGCAGCTTGGACAAACCGAGCGGGACAAGCTCCTACAATGAGCAGTTCTTC,19,TRBJ2-1,few,NA,TRBV5-4
CASSPPSFRGRENSPLHF,TGTGCCAGCAGCCCGCCTTCATTCAGGGGTAGAGAGAACTCACCCCTCCACTTT,18,TRBJ1-6,NA,NA,TRBV5-6
CASSSPGLSNTEAFF,TGTGCCAGCAGTTCACCCGGACTTTCGAACACTGAAGCTTTCTTT,15,TRBJ1-1,NA,NA,TRBV28
CSALGYGTHEQYF,TGCAGTGCTCTAGGCTACGGGACGCACGAGCAGTACTTC,13,TRBJ2-7,few,NA,TRBV20-1
CSARDRRSGGKETQYF,TGCAGTGCTAGAGATAGGAGGAGCGGTGGGAAAGAGACCCAGTACTTC,16,TRBJ2-5,NA,NA,TRBV20-1
CASSRKDGYEQYF,TGTGCCAGCTCACGCAAGGACGGCTACGAGCAGTACTTC,13,TRBJ2-7,many,NA,TRBV18
CSARDQTGPEGTQYF,TGCAGTGCTAGAGATCAGACAGGCCCAGAGGGGACCCAGTACTTC,15,TRBJ2-5,NA,NA,TRBV20-1
CASSQALAISSSYEQYF,TGTGCCAGCAGCCAAGCCCTAGCGATATCGAGCTCCTACGAGCAGTACTTC,17,TRBJ2-7,NA,NA,TRBV14
CASSPGLAEETQYF,TGCGCCAGCAGCCCAGGACTAGCGGAAGAGACCCAGTACTTC,14,TRBJ2-5,many,TRBD2,TRBV5-1
CATSDRTGSTRDTQYF,TGTGCCACCAGTGACAGGACAGGATCAACAAGAGATACGCAGTATTTT,16,TRBJ2-3,NA,TRBD1,TRBV24-1
CASSGAPRGTDTQYF,TGTGCCAGCAGTGGAGCCCCTAGGGGCACAGATACGCAGTATTTT,15,TRBJ2-3,NA,NA,TRBV2
CSASDRTYEQYF,TGCAGTGCTAGTGACAGGACCTACGAGCAGTACTTC,12,TRBJ2-7,few,NA,TRBV20-1
CASSLRLVGTYEQYF,TGTGCGAGCAGTCTCAGACTAGTGGGGACCTACGAGCAGTACTTC,15,TRBJ2-7,NA,NA,TRBV27
CASSQDQEAGGTDTQYF,TGCGCCAGCAGCCAAGACCAGGAAGCAGGCGGTACAGATACGCAGTATTTT,17,TRBJ2-3,NA,NA,TRBV4-1
CASSFGGGSYNEQFF,TGCGCCAGCAGCTTCGGGGGAGGGTCCTACAATGAGCAGTTCTTC,15,TRBJ2-1,NA,TRBD2,TRBV5-1
CASSLVLGLAGSYEQYF,TGTGCCAGCAGCTTAGTCTTAGGACTAGCGGGGTCCTACGAGCAGTACTTC,17,TRBJ2-7,NA,TRBD2,TRBV7-9
CATSDSAASSYNEQFF,TGTGCCACCAGTGATTCGGCTGCAAGCTCCTACAATGAGCAGTTCTTC,16,TRBJ2-1,NA,NA,TRBV24-1
CASSFALGGRPPDTQYF,TGTGCCAGCAGTTTTGCGTTGGGAGGGAGACCCCCAGATACGCAGTATTTT,17,TRBJ2-3,NA,TRBD2,TRBV28
CASRPFTVGGYEQYF,TGCGCCAGCAGACCCTTCACAGTGGGCGGATACGAGCAGTACTTC,15,TRBJ2-7,few,NA,TRBV4-1
CAWSVHGNTIYF,TGTGCCTGGAGTGTACATGGAAACACCATATATTTT,12,TRBJ1-3,NA,NA,TRBV30
CASSLWTSGPNEQYF,TGTGCCAGCAGCTTATGGACTAGCGGGCCCAACGAGCAGTACTTC,15,TRBJ2-7,NA,TRBD2,TRBV7-9
CASSPGLGSDPQYF,TGTGCCAGCAGCCCCGGACTAGGATCGGATCCGCAGTATTTT,14,TRBJ2-3,NA,TRBD2,TRBV7-7
CASSVGLAGVDTQYF,TGTGCCAGTAGTGTCGGACTAGCGGGAGTAGATACGCAGTATTTT,15,TRBJ2-3,few,TRBD2,TRBV19
CATSDLRTGENNEQFF,TGTGCCACCAGTGATTTGCGGACAGGGGAGAACAATGAGCAGTTCTTC,16,TRBJ2-1,NA,TRBD1,TRBV24-1
CASSALGATSTDTQYF,TGTGCCAGCAGCGCCCTTGGCGCAACTAGCACAGATACGCAGTATTTT,16,TRBJ2-3,NA,NA,TRBV9
CAWRISGSNTGELFF,TGTGCCTGGAGGATTAGCGGGTCGAACACCGGGGAGCTGTTTTTT,15,TRBJ2-2,NA,TRBD2,TRBV30
CASSPRGVLNTEAFF,TGTGCCAGCAGCCCGAGGGGGGTCCTGAACACTGAAGCTTTCTTT,15,TRBJ1-1,NA,NA,TRBV13
CASSPVVETQYF,TGTGCCAGCTCACCAGTCGTCGAGACCCAGTACTTC,12,TRBJ2-5,NA,NA,TRBV18
CSARSAGSYGYTF,TGCAGTGCTAGGTCGGCAGGAAGCTATGGCTACACCTTC,13,TRBJ1-2,few,NA,TRBV20-1
CASSMGWGRTEAFF,TGTGCCAGCAGCATGGGGTGGGGGCGCACTGAAGCTTTCTTT,14,TRBJ1-1,NA,NA,TRBV27
CASSPQGETGGYTF,TGTGCCAGCAGTCCCCAGGGGGAAACGGGGGGCTACACCTTC,14,TRBJ1-2,many,TRBD1,TRBV25-1